The 30 T cell receptor beta chains below all came from one sample that was sequenced in a study of T cell responses to AZD1222 COVID-19 vaccine. The repertoire was sequenced with immunoSEQ multiplex PCR; TCRdb's copy has only in-frame clones and lacks some. The data contain about 120,000 clones, over 75% of them seen just once; the ten biggest clones take up roughly 7.4%. Here the sequenced sample was peripheral blood, taken on day 0 of AZD1222 vaccination. The receptors were sampled from an adult in good health.

The chain carries TRBV19 and TRBJ2-1, with 11 positions matching TRBD2. The CDR3 runs 15 residues. J was trimmed by 9 bases and V by 4 bases; bases with no gene match: 8. CDR1 is LNHDA and CDR2 is SQIVND in the germline V gene (reference sequence). CDR3 sequence (DNA): TGTGCCAGTAGTAATCTACTAGCGGGAGTCGGTGAGCAGTTCTTC. Its translation is CASSNLLAGVGEQFF. The variable domain in full, with the rest retrieved from reference TRBV19 and TRBJ2-1, is DGGITQSPKYLFRKEGQNVTLSCEQNLNHDAMYWYRQDPGQGLRLIYYSQIVNDFQKGDIAEGYSVSREKKESFPLTVTSAQKNPTAFYLCASSNLLAGVGEQFFGPGTRLTVL.

The chain joins TRBV29-1 to TRBJ1-2; D unclear. Germline loops: CDR1 SQVTM, CDR2 ANQGSEA. V lost 1 base and J 4 bases, leaving 10 bases between the germline ends. The CDR3 is 13 residues long. CDR3 loop: CSVEGGKGYGYTF. CDR3 coding DNA: TGCAGCGTTGAAGGTGGGAAGGGCTATGGCTACACCTTC.

V gene TRBV6-5 combines with J gene TRBJ2-2; 10 bases agree with TRBD2. Losses at the gene ends were 5 bases for V and 6 bases for J; bases not matched to a gene: 6. Germline V gene lookup returns CDR1 MNHEY and CDR2 SVGAGI. The CDR3 is 15 residues long. DNA for the CDR3: TGTGCCAGCAGTCCTGGGACTAGCGAGCCCGGGGAGCTGTTTTTT. It yields the protein CASSPGTSEPGELFF.

V is TRBV19 and J is TRBJ2-3; D perhaps matches TRBD1 (5 bases). Germline CDR1 LNHDA, CDR2 SQIVND (reference sequence). V was cut by 7 bases and J by 3 bases, with 14 bases left in between. This CDR3 has 14 residues. The CDR3 DNA reads TGTGCCAGTACCCAAGGGGCAGGAACAGATACGCAGTATTTT. It is translated as CASTQGAGTDTQYF.

This chain joins TRBV9 and TRBJ2-3, with 10 nucleotides matching TRBD1. CDR1 and CDR2 (germline): SGDLS, YYNGEE. The CDR3 runs to 15 residues. After removal of 4 bases from V and 2 bases from J, the junction contained 4 bases not matched to a gene. CDR3 DNA: TGTGCCAGCAGCTGGGGACAGGGGCTCACAGATACGCAGTATTTT. This gives the protein CASSWGQGLTDTQYF.

The rearrangement links TRBV9 to TRBJ2-5; 8 bases are a match to TRBD1. There are 16 residues in the CDR3. Germline V lookup: CDR1 SGDLS, CDR2 YYNGEE. J lost 1 base, V lost 0 bases, and 5 bases had no gene match. CDR3: CASSVGQGAPQETQYF. As DNA, the CDR3 is TGTGCCAGCAGCGTAGGCCAGGGGGCACCCCAAGAGACCCAGTACTTC.

This sequence joins TRBV7-9 and TRBJ1-1; D is ambiguous. CDR3 length: 13 amino acids. V lost 2 bases, J lost 3 bases, and 7 bases lay in between. The germline gives CDR1 SEHNR, CDR2 FQNEAQ (reference sequence). CDR3 sequence: CASSLRSDTEAFF. The CDR3 nucleotides are TGTGCCAGCAGCTTACGGTCTGACACTGAAGCTTTCTTT.

The DNA of the CDR3 is TGTGCCAGCAGTGATGGGGGGTACAATGAGCAGTTCTTC. Translation: CASSDGGYNEQFF. The chain is built from TRBV2 and TRBJ2-1; tentatively, D is TRBD2 (6 bases). Germline V gives CDR1 SNHLY, CDR2 FYNNEI. V shed 3 bases and J shed 4 bases, with 7 bases lying between them. The CDR3 is made up of 13 amino acids.

The rearrangement links TRBV7-7 to TRBJ2-1; 8 bases map to TRBD2. The J segment lost 5 bases and the V segment lost 3 bases, leaving 6 bases of the junction unmatched. There are 15 residues in the CDR3. The germline V gene encodes CDR1 SSHAT and CDR2 FNYEAQ (reference sequence). The CDR3 DNA is TGTGCCAGCAGCTTGGGACTAGGAGCCGACAATGAGCAGTTCTTC. It specifies CASSLGLGADNEQFF. The whole variable domain, filled in from reference TRBV7-7 and TRBJ2-1, reads GAGVSQSPRYKVTKRGQDVTLRCDPISSHATLYWYQQALGQGPEFLTYFNYEAQPDKSGLPSDRFSAERPEGSISTLTIQRTEQRDSAMYRCASSLGLGADNEQFFGPGTRLTVL.

The CDR3 loop is CATNLGLHEKLFF. CDR3 coding DNA: TGTGCCACCAACCTCGGATTACATGAAAAACTGTTTTTT. This chain links TRBV28 with TRBJ1-4; D unresolved. Trimming pared 10 bases from V and 6 bases from J, leaving 15 bases between. There are 13 residues in the CDR3. The germline V gene has CDR1 MDHEN and CDR2 SYDVKM.

The CDR3 DNA follows: TGTGCCAGTAGTTCTCCTCATTTGGGCGAGCAGTACTTC. Amino acid sequence: CASSSPHLGEQYF. The genes are TRBV19 and TRBJ2-7; D unclear. The CDR3 runs 13 residues. The ends were cut back, 5 bases at V and 6 bases at J, with 14 bases in the middle. Germline lookup yields CDR1 LNHDA and CDR2 SQIVND (reference sequence). Full variable domain (outside the CDR3, taken from reference TRBV19 and TRBJ2-7): DGGITQSPKYLFRKEGQNVTLSCEQNLNHDAMYWYRQDPGQGLRLIYYSQIVNDFQKGDIAEGYSVSREKKESFPLTVTSAQKNPTAFYLCASSSPHLGEQYFGPGTRLTVT.

J is TRBJ1-4 and V is TRBV30; 7 bases are a match to TRBD1. V lost 5 bases to trimming and J lost 3 bases; unmatched junction nucleotides: 6. CDR3 size: 14 residues. CDR1 is GTSNPN, CDR2 SVGIG, per germline (reference sequence). CDR3 coding DNA: TGTGCCTGGGGTAGACAGGGCCCTAATGAAAAACTGTTTTTT. Amino acid sequence: CAWGRQGPNEKLFF.

The chain joins TRBV30 to TRBJ1-1, with TRBD1 matching 7 bases. CDR1 and CDR2 from the germline V gene are GTSNPN and SVGIG (reference sequence). The CDR3 spans 13 residues. Germline trimming cut 3 bases from V and 4 bases from J; bases unmatched to any gene: 5. This chain's CDR3 is CAWSAQGSTEAFF. Written as DNA, the CDR3 is TGTGCCTGGAGCGCACAGGGGTCCACTGAAGCTTTCTTT.

V gene TRBV28 combines with J gene TRBJ2-1; D ambiguous. V was pared by 5 bases and J by 12 bases, with 20 bases between. This CDR3 comprises 14 residues. Germline V lookup: CDR1 MDHEN, CDR2 SYDVKM. CDR3 DNA sequence: TGTGCCAGCAGTCGGACCTATTCCAATTGGGCGCAGTTCTTC. Protein sequence: CASSRTYSNWAQFF.

The chain employs TRBV28 and TRBJ1-6, with 8 bases fitting TRBD1. Germline-derived CDR1 and CDR2 are MDHEN and SYDVKM. V lost 5 bases to trimming and J lost 10 bases; unmatched junction nucleotides: 10. This CDR3 is 15 amino acids long. Written as DNA, the CDR3 is TGTGCCAGCAGTACCACAGGGGGAGGTCGGTCACCCCTCCACTTT. Its protein is CASSTTGGGRSPLHF.

This clone was picked up a small number of times. The V and J genes are TRBV24-1 and TRBJ1-5; D is possibly TRBD1 (6 bases). The ends were cut back, 4 bases at V and 7 bases at J, with 10 bases in the middle. The CDR3 runs 13 residues. The germline V gene encodes CDR1 KGHDR and CDR2 SFDVKD. The CDR3 spells CATSERDNQPQHF. Here the CDR3 DNA reads TGTGCCACCAGTGAACGGGACAACCAGCCCCAGCATTTT.

The chain uses TRBV9 and TRBJ2-1; D is ambiguous. Germline lookup yields CDR1 SGDLS and CDR2 YYNGEE. This CDR3 is built from 15 residues. V was cut by 0 bases and J by 5 bases, with 12 bases left in between. CDR3 amino acids: CASSVDPKTNNEQFF. The CDR3 DNA reads as TGTGCCAGCAGCGTAGATCCAAAAACCAACAATGAGCAGTTCTTC.

The rearrangement joins TRBV28 to TRBJ1-2; 9 bases are a match to TRBD1. This CDR3 region has 18 residues. Germline CDR1 MDHEN, CDR2 SYDVKM. J lost 4 bases, V lost 2 bases, and 14 bases had no gene match. CDR3 residues: CASSLGAYRGRRVYGYTF. In DNA form, the CDR3 reads TGTGCCAGCAGTTTAGGGGCCTACAGGGGGCGCCGTGTCTATGGCTACACCTTC.

V gene TRBV28 combines with J gene TRBJ2-3, with D uncertain. Germline CDR1 and CDR2: MDHEN and SYDVKM. This CDR3 has 13 amino acids. V lost 4 bases to trimming and J lost 2 bases, with 7 bases between them. The CDR3, as DNA: TGTGCCAGCAGTTCCCCGACCACAGATACGCAGTATTTT. The encoded protein is CASSSPTTDTQYF.

The chain combines TRBV6-5 with TRBJ2-5; D might be TRBD2 (6 bases). The V gene's germline CDR1 is MNHEY and CDR2 SVGAGI. V was shortened by 8 bases and J by 5 bases, with 12 bases between the two germline ends. The CDR3 loop spans 12 amino acids. As DNA, the CDR3 is TGTGCCAGCCGGCGGGGAAGGGAGACCCAGTACTTC. This sequence encodes CASRRGRETQYF.

In this sample, this clone turned up once. The chain joins TRBV27 to TRBJ2-2; D is undetermined. Germline V gene data show CDR1 as MNHEY and CDR2 as SMNVEV (reference sequence). With 7 bases removed from V and 4 bases from J, the gap between germline ends came to 10 bases. This CDR3 has 13 residues. The DNA for the CDR3 is TGTGCCAGCACCGTCAGTGGCACCGGGGAGCTGTTTTTT. Translating gives CASTVSGTGELFF.

The chain combines TRBV4-1 with TRBJ2-1; D may correspond to TRBD1 or TRBD2 (5 bases each). The CDR3 covers 15 residues. The V and J ends lost 4 bases and 7 bases respectively, with 17 bases between them. Germline V gene lookup returns CDR1 MGHRA and CDR2 YSYEKL. The CDR3 DNA reads TGCGCCAGCAGCCGAACCGGGACGGGGACGAATGAGCAGTTCTTC. It encodes CASSRTGTGTNEQFF.

The gene calls are TRBV28 and TRBJ1-6; D is ambiguous. This CDR3 comprises 12 residues. V lost 4 bases to trimming and J lost 10 bases, with 8 bases between them. Germline V CDR1 and CDR2: MDHEN, SYDVKM. CDR3 region: CASSWKGSPLHF. The CDR3, as DNA: TGTGCCAGCAGTTGGAAGGGATCACCCCTCCACTTT.

The gene calls are TRBV21-1 and TRBJ2-7; the table's TRBD1 call for D was not verified on the DNA. TRBV21-1 is an annotated pseudogene. The CDR3 has 15 amino acids. The CDR3 here is CASSDPTGSSYEQYF. The CDR3 coding sequence is TGTGCCAGCAGCGACCCGACAGGTTCGAGCTACGAGCAGTACTTC.

V and J are TRBV3-1 (or the pseudogene TRBV3-2) and TRBJ1-1; D uncertain. The ends were cut back, 3 bases at V and 6 bases at J, with 11 bases in the middle. The CDR3 contains 13 residues. Germline loops: CDR1 LGHDT, CDR2 YNNKEL (reference sequence). CDR3: CASSQVVGAEAFF. CDR3 bases: TGTGCCAGCAGCCAGGTGGTTGGCGCTGAAGCTTTCTTT.

Only a few counts were recorded for this clone. This chain connects TRBV4-1 to TRBJ2-3, with 7 positions matching TRBD2. Germline V gene lookup returns CDR1 MGHRA and CDR2 YSYEKL. The CDR3 length is 15 residues. V lost 4 bases and J lost 2; bases outside the gene matches: 6. The CDR3 region is CASSPQAGPTDTQYF. As DNA, the CDR3 is TGCGCCAGCAGCCCTCAAGCGGGGCCCACAGATACGCAGTATTTT.

The J gene is TRBJ1-3, the V gene TRBV2, with D possibly matching TRBD1 (5 bases). The germline V gene encodes CDR1 SNHLY and CDR2 FYNNEI. The CDR3 runs 14 residues. V was clipped by 6 bases and J by 3 bases, with 12 bases between them. CDR3 residues: CASSLMGVGNTIYF. The CDR3 nucleotides are TGTGCCAGCAGCCTTATGGGGGTTGGAAACACCATATATTTT.

The chain is built from TRBV7-3 and TRBJ2-1; 7 positions agree with TRBD2. This CDR3 comprises 16 residues. V lost 5 bases, J lost 0 bases, and 7 bases stayed unmatched. The germline CDR1 and CDR2 sequences are SGHTA and FQGTGA. The CDR3 DNA follows: TGTGCCAGCAGCCTGCCCAAGCGGGACTCCTACAATGAGCAGTTCTTC. The encoded protein is CASSLPKRDSYNEQFF.

The genes are TRBV4-1 and TRBJ1-2, with D tentatively TRBD1 (5 bases). The germline V gene encodes CDR1 MGHRA and CDR2 YSYEKL. The V end was cut by 4 bases, the J end by 5 bases, with 14 bases between. The CDR3 is 14 amino acids. CDR3 region: CASSLYRDQYGYTF. The CDR3 DNA follows: TGCGCCAGCAGCCTCTACCGGGACCAATATGGCTACACCTTC.

This rearrangement joins TRBV7-3 to TRBJ2-7; a possible D gene is TRBD1 (6 bases). The V gene lost 0 bases and the J gene lost 6 bases, with 9 bases spanning the gap. The CDR3 runs to 13 residues. Germline CDR1 reads SGHTA; CDR2 reads FQGTGA. Written as DNA, the CDR3 is TGTGCCAGCAGCTTAACGGACAGTTCCGAGCAGTACTTC. This sequence encodes CASSLTDSSEQYF.